This passage covers 11 T cell receptor beta chains from one sample sequenced in a study of T cells after yellow fever vaccination. TCRdb called the 5' RACE reads again in MiXCR, with one record for every CDR3 protein. The sample includes 250,000 to 300,000 distinct CDR3 sequences, about 5.2% seen only once; the top ten take about 3.5%. The sequences come from CD4+ T cells sorted from PBMCs, collected on the day of the yellow fever booster vaccination. The receptors were gathered from a man aged 18 to 30 who received the YFV17D yellow fever vaccine.

This clonotype showed up just a few times. The CDR3 nucleotides are TGTGCCAGCAGCGATCAGACAGGGGTCGGGGATCAGCCCCAGCATTTT. Translated: CASSDQTGVGDQPQHF. V and J are TRBV7-8 and TRBJ1-5, with 8 nucleotides matching TRBD1. V was clipped by 5 bases and J by 5 bases; unmatched bases: 11. The CDR3 is 16 residues long. Germline V gene lookup returns CDR1 SGHVS and CDR2 FQNEAQ.

This clonotype was recorded many times. V gene TRBV12-3 or TRBV12-4 combines with J gene TRBJ2-1; TRBD2 matches 11 bases. CDR3 length: 15 residues. After removal of 2 bases from V and 3 bases from J, the junction contained 0 bases not matched to a gene. The CDR3 coding sequence is TGTGCCAGCAGTTTACTAGCGGGAGGCTACAATGAGCAGTTCTTC. Its translation: CASSLLAGGYNEQFF.

This clonotype was detected many times. The rearrangement joins TRBV7-2 to TRBJ2-1, with no clear D. V dropped 5 bases and J dropped 10 bases, with 9 bases sitting between them. Germline lookup yields CDR1 SGHTA and CDR2 FQGNSA. The CDR3 length is 11 residues. CDR3 nucleotide sequence: TGTGCCAGCAGCCCATTCGGGGAGCAGTTCTTC. This translates into CASSPFGEQFF.

There are many counts of this clonotype. V usage is TRBV7-8 and J usage is TRBJ2-3; TRBD2 matches 10 bases. Trimming took 7 bases from V and 1 from J; bases not matched to a gene: 17. The CDR3 is 19 residues long. The V gene's germline CDR1 is SGHVS and CDR2 FQNEAQ. The CDR3 DNA is TGTGCCAGCATCCCAAAGTTGGCTAGCGGGGGCTCTGGCACAGATACGCAGTATTTT. Translating it yields CASIPKLASGGSGTDTQYF. Supplemented by reference TRBV7-8 and TRBJ2-3, the full variable domain reads GAGVSQSPRYKVAKRGQDVALRCDPISGHVSLFWYQQALGQGPEFLTYFQNEAQLDKSGLPSDRFFAERPEGSVSTLKIQRTQQEDSAVYLCASIPKLASGGSGTDTQYFGPGTRLTVL.

The J gene is TRBJ2-7, the V gene TRBV20-1; 7 bases line up with TRBD2. CDR1 and CDR2 from the germline V gene are DFQATT and SNEGSKA (reference sequence). This CDR3 contains 11 residues. V gave up 8 bases and J gave up 1 base; unmatched junction bases: 2. The CDR3 here is CSTGGSYEQYF. The CDR3 region has the DNA TGCAGTACGGGAGGATCCTACGAGCAGTACTTC.

There are a few counts of this clonotype. The V and J genes are TRBV6-5 and TRBJ1-2, with 9 bases fitting TRBD1. The CDR3 contains 15 residues. CDR1 is MNHEY, CDR2 SVGAGI, per germline. V dropped 4 bases and J dropped 8; count of bases not matched to a gene: 11. CDR3: CASSFSTGGAGGYTF. In DNA form, the CDR3 reads TGTGCCAGCAGTTTCTCTACAGGGGGCGCCGGGGGCTACACCTTC.

The J gene is TRBJ2-5, the V gene TRBV5-1, with TRBD2 matching 10 bases. The CDR3 is 15 residues long. V was clipped by 1 base and J by 4 bases; unmatched bases: 4. CDR1 SGHRS and CDR2 YFSETQ come from the germline V gene. As DNA, the CDR3 is TGCGCCAGCAGCTTGTTCGCTAGCGGGGGAGAGACCCAGTACTTC. It is translated as CASSLFASGGETQYF.

This clonotype has at least ten counts. The CDR3 region is CASSKIGVNTEAFF. CDR3 DNA: TGTGCCAGCTCGAAGATCGGAGTGAACACTGAAGCTTTCTTT. This chain uses TRBV6-1 with TRBJ1-1; D call uncertain. Germline lookup yields CDR1 MNHNS and CDR2 SASEGT. Trimming left V 8 bases short and J 0 bases short, with 13 bases between. The CDR3 extends over 14 amino acids.

Many counts were recorded for this clonotype. The rearrangement uses TRBV29-1 and TRBJ2-1; TRBD1 matches 7 bases. Germline loops: CDR1 SQVTM, CDR2 ANQGSEA. Germline trimming cut 2 bases from V and 5 bases from J; bases unmatched to any gene: 6. This CDR3 has 14 residues. The CDR3 spells CSVEKGQIDNEQFF. CDR3 nucleotide sequence: TGCAGCGTTGAAAAGGGACAGATAGACAATGAGCAGTTCTTC.

This clonotype was counted at least ten times. This chain uses TRBV5-1 with TRBJ2-5, with 9 positions matching TRBD2. There are 18 residues in the CDR3. The junction had 16 bases not matched to a gene; V was cut back by 6 bases and J by 1 base. CDR1 SGHRS and CDR2 YFSETQ come from the germline V gene. For the CDR3, the DNA is TGCGCCAGCACCCTCCTCCGGGTAGCGGGGGATTCCCAAGAGACCCAGTACTTC. Its translation: CASTLLRVAGDSQETQYF.

Only a few counts were recorded for this clonotype. J is TRBJ1-1 and V is TRBV21-1; the D call in the table, TRBD1, was not verified against the DNA. TRBV21-1 is a documented pseudogene. The CDR3 totals 18 residues. The CDR3 here is CASSKGPLFRQGASEAFF. The CDR3 DNA reads TGTGCCAGCAGCAAAGGGCCCCTATTCCGACAGGGGGCCTCTGAAGCTTTCTTT.